This TCR beta chain emerged from a study of CD8+ T cells in alopecia areata (dated by TCRdb to between 2018 and 2020). Study-level background: In both human patients and the C3H/HeJ mouse model, the study applied high-throughput TCRbeta sequencing to look at T cell clonal expansion in alopecia areata. On the human side, TCRbeta sequencing was run on scalp tissue and on sorted CD4+ and CD8+ peripheral blood T cells from healthy controls and from alopecia areata patients with either patchy or totalis/universalis disease. Scalp clonality was compared among normal scalp (n=4), patchy alopecia areata scalp (n=8), and alopecia totalis/universalis scalp (n=8). RNA came from the PAXgene miRNA kit for fixed scalp, the miRNeasy kit for PBMCs, and the RNeasy kit for mouse skin. TCRbeta CDR3 regions were amplified by immunoSEQ multiplex PCR with 35 Vbeta forward and 13 Jbeta reverse primers.

PBMCs were isolated by density centrifugation and stained for CD3, CD4 and CD8, after which CD4+ and CD8+ T cells were sorted on a FACSAria. Scalp biopsies and blood samples were obtained from unaffected controls. Study-wide conclusions, independent of this receptor: Unlike mouse skin, where gammadelta T cells dominate, normal human skin contains resident alphabeta T cells that get sequenced too, which complicates analysis of the scalp TCR repertoire. Higher clonality and more expanded CD8+ clones were observed in lesional scalp than in normal scalp, particularly in alopecia totalis/universalis, a finding suggestive of antigenic drive. Shared TCR sequences between patients were less evident than in mice, which may be partly attributable to HLA diversity in the patient population.

The sample holds a few counts of this clone. Its antigen is still unknown. Qualities for individual bases were not recorded, and no much larger clone is one base off. The library was obtained by the immunoSEQ multiplex PCR assay. RNA was extracted from all samples and reverse transcribed into cDNA as template for TCR sequencing. SuperScript III was used to make first-strand cDNA, primed with a 2:1 mix of oligo-dT and random hexamers. A synthetic immune receptor repertoire was used to measure amplification bias, and any remaining bias was corrected computationally. Per the source publication's procedure: Raw reads were preprocessed to remove errors, and CDR3 was defined according to IMGT conventions as the region from the conserved cysteine to phenylalanine. Clonality was computed as 1 minus the Shannon entropy, with the entropy normalized by log2 of the number of productive unique TCRs. Whether each scalp clone was CD4 or CD8 was inferred by checking scalp TCRbeta sequences against the CD4 and CD8 repertoires from sorted blood. Held by TCRdb, this immuneACCESS table contains in-frame sequences only and omits some clones. Under half of the omission traces to an unresolved V gene where checked; the cause of the rest is unknown. V, J and clone size were drawn from that table, and D and trimming were deduced from the DNA. The sample table shows about 200,000 clones, and approximately 53% are seen once. The ten largest clones add up to around 5% of the sample.

V is cut back by 8 bases and J by 0 bases, with 10 bases in the junction unmatched. The CDR3 goes from the cysteine to the phenylalanine over 17 residues. The read is trimmed to its CDR3 DNA, 51 bases read in frame from base 1. The receptor comes from a human donor in good health. Sample: CD8+ T cells sorted from blood. This chain joins TRBV23-1 to TRBJ1-5, with 10 central nucleotides matching TRBD1. TRBV23-1 is an open reading frame whose function is uncertain. The nucleotide sequence reads TGCGCCAGCCCCCGAGACAGGGGGCGCGATAGCAATCAGCCCCAGCATTTT. It translates to CASPRDRGRDSNQPQHF.